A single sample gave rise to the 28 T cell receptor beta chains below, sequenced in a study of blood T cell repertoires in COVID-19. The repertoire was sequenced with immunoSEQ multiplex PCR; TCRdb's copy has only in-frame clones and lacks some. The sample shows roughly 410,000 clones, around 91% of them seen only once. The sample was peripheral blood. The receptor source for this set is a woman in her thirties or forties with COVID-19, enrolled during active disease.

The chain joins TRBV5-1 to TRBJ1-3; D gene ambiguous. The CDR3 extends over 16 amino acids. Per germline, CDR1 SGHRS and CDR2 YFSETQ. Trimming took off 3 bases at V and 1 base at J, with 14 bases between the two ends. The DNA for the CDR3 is TGCGCCAGCAGCTACGGGGTCGGGAGTTCTGGAAACACCATATATTTT. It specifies CASSYGVGSSGNTIYF.

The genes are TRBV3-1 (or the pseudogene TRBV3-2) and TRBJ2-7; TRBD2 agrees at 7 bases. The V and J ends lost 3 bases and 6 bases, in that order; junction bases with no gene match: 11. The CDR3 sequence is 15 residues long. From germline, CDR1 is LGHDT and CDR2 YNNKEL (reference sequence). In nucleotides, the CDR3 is TGTGCCAGCAGCCAGCCTGATAGCGGGTTCTCCGAGCAGTACTTC. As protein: CASSQPDSGFSEQYF.

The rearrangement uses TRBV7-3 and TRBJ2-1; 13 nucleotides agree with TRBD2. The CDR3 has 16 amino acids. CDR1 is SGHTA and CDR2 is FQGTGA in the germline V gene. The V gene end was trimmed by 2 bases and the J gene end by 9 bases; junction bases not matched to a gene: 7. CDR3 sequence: CASSLDGTSGITEQFF. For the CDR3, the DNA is TGTGCCAGCAGCTTAGATGGGACTAGCGGGATCACTGAGCAGTTCTTC.

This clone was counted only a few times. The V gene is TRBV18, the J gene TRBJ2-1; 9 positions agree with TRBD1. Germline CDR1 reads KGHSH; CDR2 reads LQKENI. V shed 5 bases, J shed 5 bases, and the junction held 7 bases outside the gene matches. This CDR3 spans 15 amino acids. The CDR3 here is CASSLGQGTHNEQFF. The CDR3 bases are TGTGCCAGCTCATTAGGACAGGGGACACACAATGAGCAGTTCTTC.

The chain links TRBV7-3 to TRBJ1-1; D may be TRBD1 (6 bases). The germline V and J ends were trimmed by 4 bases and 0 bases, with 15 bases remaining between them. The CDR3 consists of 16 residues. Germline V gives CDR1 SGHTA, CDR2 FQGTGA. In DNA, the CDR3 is TGTGCCAGCAGCTCTCGTGGGGGCAGAGTGAACACTGAAGCTTTCTTT. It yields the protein CASSSRGGRVNTEAFF.

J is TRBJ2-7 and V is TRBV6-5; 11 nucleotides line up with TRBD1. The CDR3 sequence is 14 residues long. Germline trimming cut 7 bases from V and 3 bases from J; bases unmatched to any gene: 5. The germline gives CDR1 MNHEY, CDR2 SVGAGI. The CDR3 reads CASTRDRGNYEQYF. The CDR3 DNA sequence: TGTGCCAGCACCCGGGACAGGGGGAACTACGAGCAGTACTTC.

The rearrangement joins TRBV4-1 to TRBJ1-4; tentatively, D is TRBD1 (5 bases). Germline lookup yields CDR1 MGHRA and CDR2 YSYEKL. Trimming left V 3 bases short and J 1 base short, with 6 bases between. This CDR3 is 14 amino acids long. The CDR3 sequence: CASSQGRTNEKLFF. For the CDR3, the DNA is TGCGCCAGCAGCCAGGGGCGAACTAATGAAAAACTGTTTTTT.

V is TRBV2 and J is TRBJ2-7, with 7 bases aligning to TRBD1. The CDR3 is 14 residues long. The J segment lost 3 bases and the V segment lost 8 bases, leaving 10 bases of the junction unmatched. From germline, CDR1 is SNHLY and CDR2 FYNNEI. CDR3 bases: TGTGCCAGCCCCACCGGGACAGCCCTCTACGAGCAGTACTTC. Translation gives CASPTGTALYEQYF.

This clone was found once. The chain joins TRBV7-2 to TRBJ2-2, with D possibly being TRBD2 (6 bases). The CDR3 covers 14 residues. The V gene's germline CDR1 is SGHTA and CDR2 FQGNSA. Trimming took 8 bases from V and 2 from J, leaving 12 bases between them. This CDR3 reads CASRLGLNTGELFF. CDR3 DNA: TGTGCCAGCCGACTGGGACTCAACACCGGGGAGCTGTTTTTT.

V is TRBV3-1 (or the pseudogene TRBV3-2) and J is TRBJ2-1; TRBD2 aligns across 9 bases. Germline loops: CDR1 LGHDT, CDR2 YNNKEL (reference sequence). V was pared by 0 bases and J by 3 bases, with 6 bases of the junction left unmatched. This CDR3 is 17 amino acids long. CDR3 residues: CASSQDPRSGGYNEQFF. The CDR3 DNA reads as TGTGCCAGCAGCCAAGACCCCCGTAGCGGGGGCTACAATGAGCAGTTCTTC.

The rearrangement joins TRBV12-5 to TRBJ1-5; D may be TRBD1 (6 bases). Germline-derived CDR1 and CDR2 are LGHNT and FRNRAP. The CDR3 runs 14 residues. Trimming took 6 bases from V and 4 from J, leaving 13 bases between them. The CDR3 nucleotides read TGTGCTAGTGGGCCCGGGGGGCGGAATCAGCCCCAGCATTTT. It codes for CASGPGGRNQPQHF.

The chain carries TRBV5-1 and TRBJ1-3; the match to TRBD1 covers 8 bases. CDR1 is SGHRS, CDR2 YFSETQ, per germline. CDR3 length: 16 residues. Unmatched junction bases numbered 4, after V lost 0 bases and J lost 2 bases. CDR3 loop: CASSLGPGGPGNTIYF. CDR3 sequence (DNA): TGCGCCAGCAGCTTGGGGCCAGGGGGCCCTGGAAACACCATATATTTT.

The DNA of the CDR3 is TGTGCCAGCAGGGGTGGGACAGGGCATCAGCCCCAGCATTTT. Encoded protein: CASRGGTGHQPQHF. This chain connects TRBV28 to TRBJ1-5, with TRBD1 matching 9 bases. This CDR3 has 14 amino acids. The trim removed 6 bases at V and 5 bases at J, leaving 5 bases unmatched. Germline CDR1 MDHEN, CDR2 SYDVKM.

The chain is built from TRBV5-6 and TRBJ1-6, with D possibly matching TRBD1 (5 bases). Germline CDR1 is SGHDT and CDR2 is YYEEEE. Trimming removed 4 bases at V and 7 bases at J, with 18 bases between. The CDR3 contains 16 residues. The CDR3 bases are TGTGCCAGCAGCCCAAGTCAAAACGGGGGAAATTCACCCCTCCACTTT. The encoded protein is CASSPSQNGGNSPLHF.

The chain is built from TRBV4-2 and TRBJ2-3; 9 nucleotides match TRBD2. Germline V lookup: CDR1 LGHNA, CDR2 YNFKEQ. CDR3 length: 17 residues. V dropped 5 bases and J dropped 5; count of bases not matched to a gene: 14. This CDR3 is CASSSIEGGGAEDTQYF. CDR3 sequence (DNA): TGTGCCAGCAGCTCAATCGAGGGCGGGGGGGCCGAAGATACGCAGTATTTT.

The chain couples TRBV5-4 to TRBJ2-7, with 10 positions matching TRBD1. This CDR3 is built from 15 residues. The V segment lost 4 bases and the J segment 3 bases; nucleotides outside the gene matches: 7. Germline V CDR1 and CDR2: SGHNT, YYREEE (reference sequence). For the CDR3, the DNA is TGTGCCAGCAGCCGCCGGGACAGGGGATACTACGAGCAGTACTTC. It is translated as CASSRRDRGYYEQYF.

CDR3 residues: CASSVRDRAFGYTF. The CDR3 DNA reads as TGTGCCAGCAGCGTACGGGACAGGGCATTTGGCTACACCTTC. The chain carries TRBV6-5 and TRBJ1-2, with TRBD1 matching 9 bases. Germline V gene data show CDR1 as MNHEY and CDR2 as SVGAGI. The junction had 9 bases not matched to a gene; V was cut back by 6 bases and J by 7 bases. This CDR3 contains 14 residues.

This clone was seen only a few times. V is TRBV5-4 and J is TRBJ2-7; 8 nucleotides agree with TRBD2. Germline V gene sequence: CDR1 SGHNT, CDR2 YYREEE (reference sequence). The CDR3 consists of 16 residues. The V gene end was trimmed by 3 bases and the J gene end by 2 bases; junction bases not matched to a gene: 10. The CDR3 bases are TGTGCCAGCAGCTCTCAACTAGCGGCGGCACCCTACGAGCAGTACTTC. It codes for CASSSQLAAAPYEQYF.

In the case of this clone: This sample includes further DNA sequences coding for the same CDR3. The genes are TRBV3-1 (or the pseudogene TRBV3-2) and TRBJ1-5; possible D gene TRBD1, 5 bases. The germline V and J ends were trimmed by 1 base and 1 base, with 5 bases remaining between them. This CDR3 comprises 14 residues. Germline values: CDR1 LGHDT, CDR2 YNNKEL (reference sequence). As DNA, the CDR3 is TGTGCCAGCAGCCAAGCAGGGAGCAATCAGCCCCAGCATTTT. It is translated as CASSQAGSNQPQHF.

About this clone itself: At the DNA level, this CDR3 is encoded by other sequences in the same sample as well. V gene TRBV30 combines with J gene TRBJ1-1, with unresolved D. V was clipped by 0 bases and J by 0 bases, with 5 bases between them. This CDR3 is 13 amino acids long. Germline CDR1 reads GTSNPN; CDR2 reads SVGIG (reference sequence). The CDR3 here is CAWSVQLNTEAFF. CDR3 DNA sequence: TGTGCCTGGAGTGTACAACTGAACACTGAAGCTTTCTTT. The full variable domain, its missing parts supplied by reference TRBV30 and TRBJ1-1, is SQTIHQWPATLVQPVGSPLSLECTVEGTSNPNLYWYRQAAGRGLQLLFYSVGIGQISSEVPQNLSASRPQDRQFILSSKKLLLSDSGFYLCAWSVQLNTEAFFGQGTRLTVV.

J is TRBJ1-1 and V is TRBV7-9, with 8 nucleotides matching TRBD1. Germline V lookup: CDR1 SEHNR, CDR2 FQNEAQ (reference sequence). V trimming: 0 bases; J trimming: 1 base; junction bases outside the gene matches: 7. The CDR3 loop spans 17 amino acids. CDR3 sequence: CASSLARSGTGNTEAFF. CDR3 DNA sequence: TGTGCCAGCAGCTTAGCTCGGTCTGGGACAGGGAACACTGAAGCTTTCTTT.

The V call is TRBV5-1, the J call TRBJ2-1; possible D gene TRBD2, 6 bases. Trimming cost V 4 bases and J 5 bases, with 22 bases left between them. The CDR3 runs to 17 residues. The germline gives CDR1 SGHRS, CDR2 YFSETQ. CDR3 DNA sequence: TGCGCCAGCAGCCACGGAGTTCGGGCGGGATTTGACAATGAGCAGTTCTTC. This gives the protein CASSHGVRAGFDNEQFF.

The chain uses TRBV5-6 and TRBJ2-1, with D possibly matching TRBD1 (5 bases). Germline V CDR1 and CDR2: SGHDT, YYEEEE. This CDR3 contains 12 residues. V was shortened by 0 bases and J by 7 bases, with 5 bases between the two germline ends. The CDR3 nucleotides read TGTGCCAGCAGCTTGGCAGGGAATGAGCAGTTCTTC. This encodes CASSLAGNEQFF.

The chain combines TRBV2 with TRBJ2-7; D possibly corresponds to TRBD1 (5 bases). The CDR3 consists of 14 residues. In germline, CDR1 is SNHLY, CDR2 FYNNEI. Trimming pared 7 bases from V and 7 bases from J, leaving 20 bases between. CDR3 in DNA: TGTGCCAGCATTTCACAGGCTACCCTCGGGGAGCAGTACTTC. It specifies CASISQATLGEQYF.

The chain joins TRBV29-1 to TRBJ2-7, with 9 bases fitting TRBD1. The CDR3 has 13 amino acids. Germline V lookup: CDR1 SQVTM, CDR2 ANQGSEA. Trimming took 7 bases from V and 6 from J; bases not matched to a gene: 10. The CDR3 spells CSAHTGTGSEQYF. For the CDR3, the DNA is TGCAGCGCTCATACCGGGACAGGGAGCGAGCAGTACTTC.

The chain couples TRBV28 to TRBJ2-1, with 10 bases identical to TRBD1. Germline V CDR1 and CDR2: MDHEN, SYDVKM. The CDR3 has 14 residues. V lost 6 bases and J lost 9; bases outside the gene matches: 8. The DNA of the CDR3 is TGTGCCAGCAGACTAGCCGGGACAGGGGCTGAGCAGTTCTTC. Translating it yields CASRLAGTGAEQFF.

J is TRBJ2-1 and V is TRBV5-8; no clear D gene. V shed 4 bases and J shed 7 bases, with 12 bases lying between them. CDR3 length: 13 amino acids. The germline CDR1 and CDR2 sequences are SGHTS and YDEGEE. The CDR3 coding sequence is TGTGCCAGCAGCCGCCTGACTCTTAATGAGCAGTTCTTC. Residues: CASSRLTLNEQFF.

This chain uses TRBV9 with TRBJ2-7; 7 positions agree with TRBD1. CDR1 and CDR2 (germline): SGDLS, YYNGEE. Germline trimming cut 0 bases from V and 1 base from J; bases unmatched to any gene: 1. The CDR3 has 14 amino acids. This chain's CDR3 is CASSVGGQSYEQYF. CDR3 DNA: TGTGCCAGCAGCGTAGGGGGACAGTCCTACGAGCAGTACTTC.